The T cell receptor (beta chain) described here comes from a study of shared clonotypes between healthy human individuals. Study at large: Donors were a couple of women and a few men aged 18 to 49.

Original analysis: Sequence data from immunoSEQ were junction-only and lacked quality scores; consequently, filtering differed. Data came from immunoSEQ multiplex PCR; TCRdb stores just in-frame clones and leaves some out. The D gene and trimming were derived from the DNA, and the V and J assignments and clone size from that table. The repertoire holds some 1 million clones, approximately 70% seen once, with about 1.5% in the top ten. The CDR3 consists of 13 residues. The V end was cut by 9 bases, the J end by 3 bases, with 15 bases between. The sequenced sample consisted of memory CD4+ T cells sorted from blood. The subset is: CD45RA-negative fraction. The chain recombines TRBV5-3 with TRBJ1-1, with D possibly being TRBD1 (6 bases). TRBV5-3 is an ORF, with its function uncertain. This receptor was identified in a man in his late teens or twenties in good health. The CDR3 DNA follows: TGTGCCACAGAAGGGGGTAAGTACACTGAAGCTTTCTTT. This encodes CATEGGKYTEAFF.